This TCR beta chain was recovered during a study of OX40 agonist ivuxolimab in advanced cancers. In the study overall: The costimulatory receptor OX40 (CD134) was targeted by ivuxolimab, a fully human IgG2 agonistic monoclonal antibody. The dose-escalation cohort was around 83% male with a mean age of about 58 years, ranging from roughly 23 to 90. Three dose-escalation patients achieved partial responses, one with hepatocellular carcinoma and two with cutaneous melanoma. The paper covers the monotherapy dose-escalation part of the phase I ivuxolimab trial, which included N ≈ 50 patients. Among the 50 to 55 dose-escalation patients, around 19 had hepatocellular carcinoma, some 15 melanoma, 9 renal cell carcinoma and 9 head and neck cancer. Peripheral TCRbeta sequencing was intended to test whether TCR sequence diversity was altered and clonal T-cell expansion was caused by ivuxolimab. Prior anti-PD-1, anti-PD-L1 or anti-CTLA-4 therapy was permitted, and checkpoint inhibitors had been received by about 36% of dose-escalation patients. Intravenous ivuxolimab was administered to patients every 2 weeks at six dose levels: 0.01, 0.1, 0.3, 1.5, 3 and 10 mg/kg. Overall results and qualifications from the work: After ivuxolimab, expanded clones were on average more numerous among CD8+ T cells than among CD4+ T cells. Clonal expansion of both CD4+ and CD8+ blood T cells was observed from baseline to week 6 at doses 0.1 to 3.0 mg/kg. In the 0.1-3.0 mg/kg groups, partial responders had among the lowest normalized peripheral clonal expansion, particularly in CD8+ T cells. Antigen specificity was not determined for the clonally expanded peripheral T cells. Low levels of normalized T-cell clonal expansion were also seen in some patients who did not respond.

As to this clone: Its antigen is unknown. Per-base qualities were not stored, and no clone one base away is much larger.

V gives up 5 bases and J gives up 7 bases, and the segment between their germline ends measures 14 bases. The CDR1 and CDR2 encoded by the germline V gene are SGHTA and FQGNSA. Its CDR3 holds 14 amino acids, cysteine through phenylalanine. The read is trimmed to its CDR3 DNA, 42 bases read in frame from base 1. Genomic DNA was isolated from the sorted cells so that the TCRbeta CDR3 region could be sequenced. The immunoSEQ Assay was used for sequencing of TCRbeta CDR3 regions. TCRdb mirrors the immuneACCESS table, restricted to in-frame sequences. Some clones are absent from its copies; in checked studies, under half trace to an unresolved V gene, and the reason for the others is unknown. For this sample there are around 5,100 clones; around 71% appear just once. Jointly, the top ten make up about 64% of the sample. The trial excluded patients who had a history of autoimmune disease or who were on systemic immunosuppression. Peripheral blood for TCR sequencing was collected from all dose cohorts at baseline, on cycle 4 day 1, and on cycle 7 day 1. Samples were obtained from an open-label, multicenter, first-in-human phase I dose-escalation trial of ivuxolimab. Adults with locally advanced or metastatic head and neck squamous cell, hepatocellular, melanoma or renal cell carcinoma were enrolled in the trial. Before TCR sequencing, CD4+ and CD8+ T cells were separately sorted from peripheral blood.

The chain couples TRBV7-2 to TRBJ2-2; 6 matching bases give a weak D call of TRBD2. The TCR sequence derives from an adult with an advanced solid tumor such as melanoma, head and neck, liver or kidney cancer. This sample comprised CD4+ or CD8+ T cells sorted from blood, obtained in a trial of the OX40 agonist ivuxolimab. The nucleotide sequence is given as TGTGCCAGCAGCGTGGCGGGGATGGTCGGGGAGCTGTTTTTT. It codes for CASSVAGMVGELFF.